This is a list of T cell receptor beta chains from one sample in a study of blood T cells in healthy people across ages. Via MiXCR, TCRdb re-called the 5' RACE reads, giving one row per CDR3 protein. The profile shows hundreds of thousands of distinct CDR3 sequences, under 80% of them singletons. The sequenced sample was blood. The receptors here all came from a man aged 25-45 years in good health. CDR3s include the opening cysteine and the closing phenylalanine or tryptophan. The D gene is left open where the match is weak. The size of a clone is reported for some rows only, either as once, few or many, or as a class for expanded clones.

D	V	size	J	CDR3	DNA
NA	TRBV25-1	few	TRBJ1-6	CAEEAGRRGGSYNSPLHF	TGTGCCGAAGAGGCCGGTAGGAGGGGTGGGTCCTATAATTCACCCCTCCACTTT
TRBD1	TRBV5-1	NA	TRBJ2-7	CASGTGESYEQYF	TGCGCCAGCGGGACAGGGGAGTCCTACGAGCAGTACTTC
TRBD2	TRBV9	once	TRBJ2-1	CASSVELAGNNEQFF	TGTGCCAGCAGCGTAGAACTAGCGGGGAACAATGAGCAGTTCTTC
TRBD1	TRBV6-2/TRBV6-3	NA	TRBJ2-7	CASSTLRGLTYEQYF	TGTGCCAGCAGCACCCTAAGGGGGCTTACCTACGAGCAGTACTTC
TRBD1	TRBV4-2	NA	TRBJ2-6	CASSQDPLTVGTGGFGANVLTF	TGTGCCAGCAGCCAAGATCCTCTTACGGTTGGGACAGGGGGCTTTGGGGCCAACGTCCTGACTTTC
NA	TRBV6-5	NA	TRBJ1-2	CASSYSGRRQFLSVGGYTF	TGTGCCAGCAGTTACTCGGGCCGACGACAGTTCCTCAGCGTGGGAGGCTACACCTTC
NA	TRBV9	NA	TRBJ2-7	CASSEPTVPYEQYF	TGTGCCAGCAGCGAGCCGACAGTCCCCTACGAGCAGTACTTC
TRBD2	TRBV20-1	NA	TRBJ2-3	CSASTSGNTDTQYF	TGCAGTGCTAGTACTAGCGGGAACACAGATACGCAGTATTTT
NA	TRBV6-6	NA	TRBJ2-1	CASRTPPGFAQSEQFF	TGTGCCAGCAGAACTCCCCCGGGATTCGCACAGAGTGAGCAGTTCTTC
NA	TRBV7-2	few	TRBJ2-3	CASNAGMEDTQYF	TGTGCCAGCAACGCAGGGATGGAAGATACGCAGTATTTT
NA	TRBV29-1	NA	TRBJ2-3	CSVVPYLSTDTQYF	TGCAGCGTTGTCCCATACCTTAGCACAGATACGCAGTATTTT
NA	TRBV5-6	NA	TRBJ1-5	CASSSLAHHQPQHF	TGTGCCAGCAGCAGTCTCGCACACCATCAGCCCCAGCATTTT
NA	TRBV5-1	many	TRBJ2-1	CASSLPYNEQFF	TGTGCCAGCAGCTTACCCTACAATGAGCAGTTCTTC
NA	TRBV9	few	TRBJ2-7	CASSVWTDYEQYF	TGTGCCAGCAGCGTATGGACAGACTACGAGCAGTACTTC
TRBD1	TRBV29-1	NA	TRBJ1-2	CSVIQGTIYGYTF	TGCAGCGTGATACAGGGGACTATCTATGGCTACACCTTC
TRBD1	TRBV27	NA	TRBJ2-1	CASSYDRGSSYNEQFF	TGTGCCAGCAGTTACGACAGGGGGAGCTCCTACAATGAGCAGTTCTTC
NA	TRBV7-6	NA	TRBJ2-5	CASSPTRAQETQYF	TGTGCCAGCAGCCCAACCCGGGCCCAAGAGACCCAGTACTTC
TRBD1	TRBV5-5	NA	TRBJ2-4	CASSRATGGGVENIQYF	TGTGCCAGCAGCCGAGCTACAGGGGGCGGTGTGGAAAACATTCAGTACTTC
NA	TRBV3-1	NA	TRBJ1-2	CASEGGASGYTF	TGTGCCAGCGAGGGGGGGGCGAGTGGCTACACCTTC
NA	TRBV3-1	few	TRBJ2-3	CASSQDRRADTQYF	TGTGCCAGCAGCCAAGATCGGAGGGCAGATACGCAGTATTTT
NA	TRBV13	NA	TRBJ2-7	CASSFQVGLSYEQYF	TGTGCCAGCAGCTTCCAGGTCGGGCTCTCCTACGAGCAGTACTTC
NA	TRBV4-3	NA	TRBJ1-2	CASSQELQGDGYTF	TGCGCCAGCAGCCAAGAACTACAGGGAGACGGCTACACCTTC
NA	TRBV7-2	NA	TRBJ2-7	CAGSLVGIYEQYF	TGTGCCGGCAGCTTAGTAGGGATTTACGAGCAGTACTTC
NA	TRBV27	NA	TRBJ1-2	CASRDSESAVGYTF	TGTGCCAGCAGAGATTCTGAGTCCGCCGTTGGCTACACCTTC
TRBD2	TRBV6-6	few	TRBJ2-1	CASSHGTNNEQFF	TGTGCCAGCAGTCACGGGACTAACAATGAGCAGTTCTTC
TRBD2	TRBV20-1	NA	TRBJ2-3	CSVPGLAGEGADTQYF	TGCAGTGTCCCAGGACTAGCGGGGGAAGGGGCAGATACGCAGTATTTT
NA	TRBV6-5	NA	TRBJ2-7	CASGVGEQYF	TGTGCCAGCGGCGTTGGTGAGCAGTACTTC
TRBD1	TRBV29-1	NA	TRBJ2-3	CSVVLGTAYRTDTQYF	TGCAGCGTTGTTCTGGGGACAGCATATCGCACAGATACGCAGTATTTT
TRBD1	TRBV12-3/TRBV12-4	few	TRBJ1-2	CASRPGQINGYTF	TGTGCCAGCAGGCCGGGACAGATAAATGGCTACACCTTC
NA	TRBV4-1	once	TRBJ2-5	CASSQLGPQETQYF	TGCGCCAGCAGCCAACTGGGACCTCAAGAGACCCAGTACTTC
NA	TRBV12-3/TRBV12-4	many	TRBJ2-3	CASSFGSTDTQYF	TGTGCCAGCAGTTTTGGCTCCACAGATACGCAGTATTTT
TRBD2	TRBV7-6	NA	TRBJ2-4	CASSLGPSGDKNIQYF	TGTGCCAGCAGCTTAGGGCCTAGCGGAGATAAAAACATTCAGTACTTC
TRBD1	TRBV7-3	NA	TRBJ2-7	CASSPGTGENEQYF	TGTGCCAGCAGCCCAGGGACAGGGGAGAACGAGCAGTACTTC
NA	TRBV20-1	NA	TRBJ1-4	CSARGVGNEKLFF	TGCAGTGCTAGGGGGGTGGGTAATGAAAAACTGTTTTTT
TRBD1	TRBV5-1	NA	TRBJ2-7	CASSRDRENYEQYF	TGCGCCAGCAGCAGGGACAGGGAAAATTACGAGCAGTACTTC
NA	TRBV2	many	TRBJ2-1	CASSDSSSYNEQFF	TGTGCCAGCAGTGATTCTAGTTCCTACAATGAGCAGTTCTTC
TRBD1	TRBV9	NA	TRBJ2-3	CASSVAPGQEGTDTQYF	TGTGCCAGCAGCGTCGCCCCGGGACAGGAGGGCACAGATACGCAGTATTTT
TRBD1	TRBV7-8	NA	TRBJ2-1	CASSLGRQGPNEQFF	TGTGCCAGCAGCTTAGGACGACAGGGTCCAAATGAGCAGTTCTTC
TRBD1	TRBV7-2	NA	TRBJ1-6	CVSRTGTVRSPLHF	TGTGTCAGCAGAACCGGGACAGTACGTTCACCCCTCCACTTT
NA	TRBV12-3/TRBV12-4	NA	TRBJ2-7	CASTRGITSYEQYF	TGTGCCAGCACTCGAGGGATCACAAGTTACGAGCAGTACTTC
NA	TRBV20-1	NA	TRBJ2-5	CSAARDTQETQYF	TGCAGTGCTGCCCGGGACACACAAGAGACCCAGTACTTC
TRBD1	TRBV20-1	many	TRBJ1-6	CSAPVQGAESSPLHF	TGCAGTGCCCCCGTTCAGGGGGCAGAGAGTTCACCCCTCCACTTT